This passage covers 10 T cell receptor beta chains from one sample sequenced in a study of PD-L1 blockade in urothelial cancer. TCRdb keeps only in-frame clones here, not all; method: immunoSEQ multiplex PCR. The sample holds about 49,000 clones, 75% to 85% seen once. Time point here: pretreatment peripheral blood. The sample in question was PBMCs, obtained around atezolizumab (anti-PD-L1) treatment. The source is a man in his 70s with urothelial cancer.

The genes are TRBV6-1 and TRBJ2-4; 14 bases fit TRBD2. The J segment lost 8 bases and the V segment lost 3 bases, leaving 3 bases of the junction unmatched. CDR3 size: 15 residues. Germline V gene data show CDR1 as MNHNS and CDR2 as SASEGT. The CDR3, as DNA: TGTGCCAGCAGTGATGTGACTAGCGGGAGGGACATTCAGTACTTC. This gives the protein CASSDVTSGRDIQYF.

CDR3 sequence: CASSVWDRTDTEAFF. CDR3 DNA: TGTGCCAGCAGTGTTTGGGACAGAACGGACACTGAAGCTTTCTTT. This sequence joins TRBV6-1 and TRBJ1-1; TRBD1 aligns across 7 bases. CDR3 length: 15 amino acids. Germline V lookup: CDR1 MNHNS, CDR2 SASEGT. V was clipped by 4 bases and J by 3 bases; unmatched bases: 8.

The rearrangement uses TRBV2 and TRBJ2-7; 8 bases are a match to TRBD2. This CDR3 comprises 13 residues. Germline CDR1 SNHLY, CDR2 FYNNEI. Trimming took 8 bases from V and 2 from J; bases not matched to a gene: 5. In nucleotides, the CDR3 is TGTGCCAGCCGGGGGGGGGTGACCTACGAGCAGTACTTC. It yields the protein CASRGGVTYEQYF.

V and J are TRBV6-4 and TRBJ2-1, with D possibly matching TRBD2 (5 bases). Germline lookup yields CDR1 MRHNA and CDR2 SNTAGT. The V gene lost 4 bases and the J gene lost 9 bases, with 13 bases spanning the gap. CDR3 size: 13 residues. The CDR3 DNA reads as TGTGCCAGCAGTGGAACTAGGGATGGTGAGCAGTTCTTC. Translation gives CASSGTRDGEQFF.

The V call is TRBV10-3, the J call TRBJ1-2; no clear D gene. Per the germline V gene, CDR1 is ENHRY and CDR2 is SYGVKD. The V gene lost 9 bases and the J gene lost 2 bases, with 13 bases spanning the gap. The CDR3 has 13 residues. CDR3 sequence (DNA): TGTGCCATGGGCGGGAGCCAGAACTATGGCTACACCTTC. Its translation: CAMGGSQNYGYTF.

The chain joins TRBV11-2 to TRBJ1-2; TRBD1 matches 7 bases. The germline V gene has CDR1 SGHAT and CDR2 FQNNGV. The CDR3 runs 15 residues. V lost 6 bases and J lost 7; bases outside the gene matches: 14. The CDR3 reads CASRPPFLQGSGYTF. CDR3 sequence (DNA): TGTGCCAGCAGGCCGCCCTTTCTACAGGGGTCTGGCTACACCTTC. Based on the CDR3 plus reference TRBV11-2 and TRBJ1-2, the full variable domain is EAGVAQSPRYKIIEKRQSVAFWCNPISGHATLYWYQQILGQGPKLLIQFQNNGVVDDSQLPKDRFSAERLKGVDSTLKIQPAKLEDSAVYLCASRPPFLQGSGYTFGSGTRLTVV.

The chain recombines TRBV6-5 with TRBJ1-2, with D tentatively TRBD1 (5 bases). This CDR3 has 13 amino acids. Germline-derived CDR1 and CDR2 are MNHEY and SVGAGI. V dropped 6 bases and J dropped 3 bases, with 11 bases sitting between them. In DNA, the CDR3 is TGTGCCAGCAGGGAAACAGGAGACTATGGCTACACCTTC. Its translation: CASRETGDYGYTF.

The chain combines TRBV5-4 with TRBJ2-3; 14 bases line up with TRBD2. Germline CDR1 reads SGHNT; CDR2 reads YYREEE (reference sequence). V shed 1 base, J shed 3 bases, and the junction held 10 bases outside the gene matches. The CDR3 loop spans 19 amino acids. The CDR3 nucleotides read TGTGCCAGCAGCTTGCCCCCCGGGACTAGCGGGAGAAGGACAGATACGCAGTATTTT. It codes for CASSLPPGTSGRRTDTQYF.

The table lists this clone with a count of one. CDR3: CSGDTSGAFF. CDR3 DNA sequence: TGCAGCGGGGACACTTCGGGAGCTTTCTTT. The rearrangement joins TRBV29-1 to TRBJ1-1; D may be TRBD1 (6 bases). From germline, CDR1 is SQVTM and CDR2 ANQGSEA. The CDR3 runs 10 residues. The ends were cut back, 7 bases at V and 10 bases at J, with 13 bases in the middle. Using reference TRBV29-1 and TRBJ1-1 for the parts outside the CDR3, the full variable domain is SAVISQKPSRDICQRGTSLTIQCQVDSQVTMMFWYRQQPGQSLTLIATANQGSEATYESGFVIDKFPISRPNLTFSTLTVSNMSPEDSSIYLCSGDTSGAFFGQGTRLTVV.

The count of this clone is one. In DNA, the CDR3 is TGTGCCAGCAGCGTAGCCCTTGTGGGGCATGGGGCCAACGTCCTGACTTTC. Translated, it gives CASSVALVGHGANVLTF. The chain employs TRBV9 and TRBJ2-6; D may be TRBD1 (5 bases). V lost 0 bases, J lost 3 bases, and 13 bases lay in between. Germline CDR1 is SGDLS and CDR2 is YYNGEE. The CDR3 spans 17 residues.